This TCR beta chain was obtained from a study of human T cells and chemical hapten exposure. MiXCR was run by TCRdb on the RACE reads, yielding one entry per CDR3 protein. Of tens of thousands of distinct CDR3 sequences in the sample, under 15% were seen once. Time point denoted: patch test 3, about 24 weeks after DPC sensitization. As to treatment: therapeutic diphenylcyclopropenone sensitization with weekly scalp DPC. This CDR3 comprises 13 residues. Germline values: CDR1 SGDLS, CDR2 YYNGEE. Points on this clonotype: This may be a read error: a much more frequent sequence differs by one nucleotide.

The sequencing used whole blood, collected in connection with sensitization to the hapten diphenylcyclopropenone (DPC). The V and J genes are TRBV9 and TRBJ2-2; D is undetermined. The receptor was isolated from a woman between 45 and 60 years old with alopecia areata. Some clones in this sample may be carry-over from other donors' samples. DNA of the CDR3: TGTGTCAGCAGCGTAGCCCCCACCGGGGAGCTGTTTTTT. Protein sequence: CVSSVAPTGELFF.